This entry concerns a single T cell receptor beta chain. TCRdb used MiXCR to reprocess the RACE reads, holding one entry per CDR3 protein. Among roughly 38,000 distinct CDR3 sequences, 7.5% to 8% were seen once, and the ten largest hold 1% to 1.5%. This sample was included in a study of human T cells and chemical hapten exposure. Trimming removed 3 bases from V and 0 bases from J; junction bases left unmatched: 2. The CDR3 has 15 amino acids. Germline CDR1 and CDR2: SGDLS and YYNGEE. Described time point: pre-sensitization, week 0. Treatment described: therapeutic diphenylcyclopropenone sensitization with weekly scalp DPC.

Source: whole blood, taken in connection with sensitization to the hapten diphenylcyclopropenone (DPC). The chain employs TRBV9 and TRBJ1-4; 7 bases align to TRBD1. The clonotype originates from a woman aged 45-65 years with alopecia areata. Some clones in this sample may be carry-over from other donors' samples. CDR3 in amino acids: CASSGGQSTNEKLFF. The CDR3, as DNA: TGTGCCAGCAGCGGGGGACAGTCAACTAATGAAAAACTGTTTTTT.